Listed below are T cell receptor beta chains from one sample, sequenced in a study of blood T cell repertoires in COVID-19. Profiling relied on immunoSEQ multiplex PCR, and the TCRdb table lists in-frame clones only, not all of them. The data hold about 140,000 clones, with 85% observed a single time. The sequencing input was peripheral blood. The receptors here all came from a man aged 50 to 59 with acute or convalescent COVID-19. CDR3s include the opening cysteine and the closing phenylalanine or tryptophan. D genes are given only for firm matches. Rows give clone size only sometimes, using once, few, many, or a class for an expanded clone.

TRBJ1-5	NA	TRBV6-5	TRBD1	TGTGCCAGCACGCCCGGACAGGGAAGCGGGCAGCCCCAGCATTTT	CASTPGQGSGQPQHF
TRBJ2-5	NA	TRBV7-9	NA	TGTGCCAGCAGTCTAACCAGGGTGGCCGAGGAGACCCAGTACTTC	CASSLTRVAEETQYF
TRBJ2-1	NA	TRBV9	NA	TGTGCCAGCAGCGTAGGAATCCAGCGGAACTACAATGAGCAGTTCTTC	CASSVGIQRNYNEQFF
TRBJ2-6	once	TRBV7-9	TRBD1	TGTGCCAGCAGCCCCCGGGACAGGGGCTCTGGGGCCAACGTCCTGACTTTC	CASSPRDRGSGANVLTF
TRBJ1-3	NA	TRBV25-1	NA	TGTGCCAGCAGTGACAGGGGAAGTGGAAACACCATATATTTT	CASSDRGSGNTIYF
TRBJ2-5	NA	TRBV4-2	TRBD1	TGTGCCAGCAGCCAAGCCATGGGACAGGGCTTACTCGAGACCCAGTACTTC	CASSQAMGQGLLETQYF
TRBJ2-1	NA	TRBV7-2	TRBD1	TGTGCCAGCAGCTTAGACCGGGACAGGGCTTACAATGAGCAGTTCTTC	CASSLDRDRAYNEQFF
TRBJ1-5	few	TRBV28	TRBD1	TGTGCCAGCAGTTTGATGGGACAGGGGGCGGCGGGCAATCAGCCCCAGCATTTT	CASSLMGQGAAGNQPQHF
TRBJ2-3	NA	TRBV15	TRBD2	TGTGCCACCACCGACCGACTAGCGGGGGGAATCCCCCACAGCACAGATACGCAGTATTTT	CATTDRLAGGIPHSTDTQYF
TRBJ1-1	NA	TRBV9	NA	TGTGCCAGCAGCCCAAGGGGGACGGGTGACACTGAAGCTTTCTTT	CASSPRGTGDTEAFF
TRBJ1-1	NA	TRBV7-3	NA	TGTGCCAGCAGCCTCACAGGGATGGGGACTGAAGCTTTCTTT	CASSLTGMGTEAFF
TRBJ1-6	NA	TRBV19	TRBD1	TGTGCCAGTAGTCAAACAGGGGCGCTCGGCTCACCCCTCCACTTT	CASSQTGALGSPLHF
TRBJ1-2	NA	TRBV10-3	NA	TGTGCCATCACCGAGGGGCAGGGGTATGGCTACACCTTC	CAITEGQGYGYTF
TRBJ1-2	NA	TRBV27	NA	TGTGCCAGCAGTTTATCCGGCGGGACCTATGGCTACACCTTC	CASSLSGGTYGYTF
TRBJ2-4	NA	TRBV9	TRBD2	TGTGCCAGCAGCCCTTCGGGGGGGGGCAAAAACATTCAGTACTTC	CASSPSGGGKNIQYF
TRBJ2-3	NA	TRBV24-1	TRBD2	TGTGCCACCAGTCTAGCGGGGGGCACAGATACGCAGTATTTT	CATSLAGGTDTQYF
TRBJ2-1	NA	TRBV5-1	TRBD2	TGCGCCAGCAGCTTGGTTCGAGCGGGGACCCTTTACAATGAGCAGTTCTTC	CASSLVRAGTLYNEQFF
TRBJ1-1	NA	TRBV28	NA	TGTGCCAGCAGTTACCGGGATGAAGCTTTCTTT	CASSYRDEAFF
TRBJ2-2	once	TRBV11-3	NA	TGTGCCAGCAGCTTATACAGGAACACCGGGGAGCTGTTTTTT	CASSLYRNTGELFF
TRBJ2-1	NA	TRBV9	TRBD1	TGTGCCAGCAGCGTAGGGGACAGGTCGAGCTCCTACAATGAGCAGTTCTTC	CASSVGDRSSSYNEQFF
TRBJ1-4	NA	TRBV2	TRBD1	TGTGCCAGCAATCGGGACAGGGGGGACGAAAAACTGTTTTTT	CASNRDRGDEKLFF
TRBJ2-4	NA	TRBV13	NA	TGTGCCAGCAGCTTAGGCCGGCGGGGACAAAACATTCAGTACTTC	CASSLGRRGQNIQYF
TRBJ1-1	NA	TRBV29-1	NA	TGCAGCGTCCGAGTTATGAACACTGAAGCTTTCTTT	CSVRVMNTEAFF
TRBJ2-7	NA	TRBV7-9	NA	TGTGCCAGCAGCTTAGCTCCGCTCGGCTACGAGCAGTACTTC	CASSLAPLGYEQYF
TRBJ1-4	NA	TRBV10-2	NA	TGCGCCAGCAGTGAACTCGGGCAGGGTCGCGAAAAACTGTTTTTT	CASSELGQGREKLFF
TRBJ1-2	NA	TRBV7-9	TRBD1	TGTGCCAGCAGCTCTACAGGGGGAAACGGCTACACCTTC	CASSSTGGNGYTF
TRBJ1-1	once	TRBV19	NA	TGTGCCAGTACCCGGGCGGGTGGCGCTTTCTTT	CASTRAGGAFF
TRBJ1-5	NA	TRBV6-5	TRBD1	TGTGCCAGCAGCTATAACAGGGGCCAGCCCCAGCATTTT	CASSYNRGQPQHF
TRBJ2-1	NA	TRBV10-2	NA	TGCGCCAGCACGAGGCTCTCCTACAATGAGCAGTTCTTC	CASTRLSYNEQFF
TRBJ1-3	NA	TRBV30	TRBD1	TGTGCCTCGACCTACAGGGGGCGTTCTGGAAACACCATATATTTT	CASTYRGRSGNTIYF
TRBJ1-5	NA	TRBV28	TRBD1	TGTGCCAGCAGTACCACACAGGGGACAGGAGATCAGCCCCAGCATTTT	CASSTTQGTGDQPQHF
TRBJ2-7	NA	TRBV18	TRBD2	TGTGCCAGCTCAATGGCTAGCGGGAGCCACGAGCAGTACTTC	CASSMASGSHEQYF
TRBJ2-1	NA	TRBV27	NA	TGTGCCAGCAGTTTGGGGGGACCCTACAATGAGCAGTTCTTC	CASSLGGPYNEQFF
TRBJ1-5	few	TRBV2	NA	TGTGCCAGCAGTGTCGACAGTGATCAGCCCCAGCATTTT	CASSVDSDQPQHF
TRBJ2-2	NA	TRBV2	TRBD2	TGTGCCAGCAGGCCGACTAGCGGGAGCTTTGGGGAGCTGTTTTTT	CASRPTSGSFGELFF
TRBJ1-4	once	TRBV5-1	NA	TGCGCCAGCAGCTTGGCGCTATCAACTAATGAAAAACTGTTTTTT	CASSLALSTNEKLFF
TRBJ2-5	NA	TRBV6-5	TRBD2	TGTGCCAGCAGCACAGCGGGGGGCTGGGAGACCCAGTACTTC	CASSTAGGWETQYF
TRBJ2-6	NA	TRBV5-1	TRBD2	TGCGCCAGCAGCTTGGTCTCGGGGGGAGGGCCGACCGCTCTTGGGGCCAACGTCCTGACTTTC	CASSLVSGGGPTALGANVLTF
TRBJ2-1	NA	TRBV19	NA	TGTGCCAGTAGTTCGGCGCGTCTAGGCTCCTACAATGAGCAGTTCTTC	CASSSARLGSYNEQFF
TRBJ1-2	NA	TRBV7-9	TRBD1	TGTGCCAGCAGCTTAATGGGGACAGGGGGCAGGTATGGCTACACCTTC	CASSLMGTGGRYGYTF
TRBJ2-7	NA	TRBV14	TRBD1	TGTGCCAGCAGCCCCCCGCGACAGGGGGGGACCAGCGAGCAGTACTTC	CASSPPRQGGTSEQYF
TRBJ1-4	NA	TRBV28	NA	TGTGCCAGCAGTCCTCGGGAGCGCCCTAATGAAAAACTGTTTTTT	CASSPRERPNEKLFF
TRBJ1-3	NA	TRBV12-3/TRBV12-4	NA	TGTGCCAGCAGTCCGGGGACTGGAAACACCATATATTTT	CASSPGTGNTIYF
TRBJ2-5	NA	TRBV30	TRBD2	TGTGCCTGGAGTGGCCTAGCGGGGGGCGCAGAGACCCAGTACTTC	CAWSGLAGGAETQYF
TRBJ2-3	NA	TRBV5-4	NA	TGTGCCAGCAGCTTTATCGGGGAAAGCACAGATACGCAGTATTTT	CASSFIGESTDTQYF
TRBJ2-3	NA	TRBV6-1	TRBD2	TGTGCCAGCAGTGCAGTAAGCGGGGCTAGCACAGATACGCAGTATTTT	CASSAVSGASTDTQYF
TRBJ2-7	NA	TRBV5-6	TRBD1	TGTGCCAGCAGCTTGCCCGGGACAGGGGCCTACGAGCAGTACTTC	CASSLPGTGAYEQYF
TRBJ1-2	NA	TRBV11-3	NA	TGTGCCAGCAGCTCCAGGGGCCGATATGGCTACACCTTC	CASSSRGRYGYTF
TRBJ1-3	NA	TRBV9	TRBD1	TGTGCCAGCAGCGTAGGGACAGGGATCAGCACTGGAAACACCATATATTTT	CASSVGTGISTGNTIYF
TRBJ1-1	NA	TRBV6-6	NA	TGTGCCAGCAGTTACTCAGGGGCTAAGAACACTGAAGCTTTCTTT	CASSYSGAKNTEAFF